This T cell receptor beta chain appears in the sequencing data of a study of radiation and T cells in renal cell carcinoma. The CDR3 length is 14 residues. V was clipped by 6 bases and J by 3 bases, with 13 bases between them. Germline V gene sequence: CDR1 SNHLY, CDR2 FYNNEI. Time point described: blood 4 weeks post-SBRT, at nephrectomy. As for treatment: 15 Gy SBRT to primary tumor, nephrectomy 4 weeks later. Nephrectomy followed 15 Gy stereotactic body radiation by 4 weeks. Some clones are missing from TCRdb's copy, which holds only in-frame ones; the method was immunoSEQ multiplex PCR. The table has around 95,000 clones, more than 65% seen once; the top ten hold roughly 7.9%.

The receptor's source is a man aged 55 to 70 with renal cell carcinoma. Specimen: blood, collected from a patient whose treatment included radiotherapy and nephrectomy. The rearrangement uses TRBV2 and TRBJ2-3, with no clear D. The CDR3, as DNA: TGTGCCAGCAGGAGGTTGGATGGTACAGATACGCAGTATTTT. Its translation: CASRRLDGTDTQYF.